This T cell receptor beta chain was profiled in a study of control samples from healthy donors and cancer patients. This table comes from immunoSEQ multiplex PCR, and its TCRdb copy is limited to in-frame clones, with some not included. Among 150,000 to 200,000 clones listed, about nine tenths were seen once. Material: blood. This receptor was obtained from a woman aged 25 to 39 in good health.

The CDR3: CASSLGGGEYNEQFF. The CDR3 DNA sequence: TGTGCCAGCAGTTTGGGTGGGGGCGAGTACAATGAGCAGTTCTTC. The rearrangement uses TRBV28 and TRBJ2-1, with D possibly being TRBD1 (6 bases). The V end lost 3 bases, the J end lost 4 bases, and 13 bases lay between the germline ends. The germline CDR1 and CDR2 sequences are MDHEN and SYDVKM. This CDR3 spans 15 amino acids.